Here is one T cell receptor (beta chain) with its context. The antigen this receptor binds is unknown. No much larger clonotype is one base removed from it; base qualities were not supplied. These data are taken from a study of blood T cells in healthy people across ages (dated by TCRdb to the mid-2010s). Regarding the complete study: In model experiments, template switching captured about one uniquely barcoded TCR beta cDNA molecule for every two T cells. Donors of different ages were randomly distributed across sequencing lanes to avoid experimental bias. Four age groups were formed from the donors: young (average 16 years), middle-aged (approximately 39), aged (roughly 59) and long-lived (approximately 80). The study analyzed two additional independent replicas of 1 million unique cDNA reads from the same blood draw for two donors, one aged 18 to 30 and one aged 80 or older. Using deep sequencing normalized with unique cDNA molecular identifiers, the study measured how TCR beta repertoire diversity changes with age.

Receptors were amplified or captured by 5' RACE. The sequencer listed for this sample is Illumina HiSeq 2500. A second roughly 6 to 12 cycle PCR used a sample-barcoded 5' primer and a J-beta primer mix. A template-switch 5' adaptor carrying 12 random nucleotides introduced a unique molecular identifier onto each TCR beta cDNA molecule. Each sample yielded at least 2.5 million CDR3-containing paired-end reads. The Mint cDNA synthesis kit, primed by a TRBC-specific oligonucleotide, was used to synthesize first-strand cDNA from all RNA. Following uracil-DNA glycosylase treatment, a first 18-cycle PCR with universal primers M1SS and BC2_uni_R was performed on all cDNA. Per the source publication's procedure: Each sample was normalized by randomly selecting 1 million high-quality reads, each carrying a distinct molecular identifier. Instead of being binned into consensus sequences, reads that shared molecular identifiers were thrown out. CDR3 identification, clonotype clustering and error correction used MiTCR with a Q25 quality threshold and the strictest error-elimination algorithm. A nonparametric unseen species model with Euler transformation was used to estimate a lower bound on total TCR beta diversity. The raw public reads went through TCRdb reprocessing: fastp at Q25, MiXCR clone calling, in-frame beta chains kept. Merged by CDR3 protein, the rows form single entries marked with the most common genes and DNA. These V and J calls derive from TCRdb rather than the authors' analysis. The sample table holds hundreds of thousands of distinct CDR3 sequences, of which about 44% were seen once. The leading ten clones occupy 13% of the sample.

The approximately 39 donors, aged roughly 6 to 90 years, were systemically healthy Caucasian individuals from Russia. Each donor gave around 9.8 milliliters of peripheral blood, collected into EDTA-treated Vacutainer tubes. Ficoll-Paque density-gradient centrifugation was used to isolate PBMCs, with at least 7 million obtained per sample. Total RNA was extracted from PBMCs with Trizol reagent, with at least 5.5 micrograms obtained per sample. The percentages of naive CD45RAhigh/CD27high T cells were determined by flow cytometry on a PBMC aliquot from every donor. CDR1 and CDR2, looked up from the germline V gene, are SGHRS and YFSETQ. The CDR3, from cysteine to phenylalanine, totals 15 residues. The sequence is cut down to CDR3 DNA, 45 bases in frame from base 1. V gives up 0 bases and J gives up 5 bases, and the segment between their germline ends measures 14 bases. Paper-wide results and their limitations: The long-lived group showed more naive CD4+ T cells, fewer expanded clones and increased TCR diversity than the aged group, suggesting age selection. The percentage of naive T cells measured by flow cytometry correlated strongly with observed TCR beta diversity. Donor CMV infection status was unknown, potentially confounding age-related changes in expanded clonotypes. Estimates of total diversity based on one million sequenced T cells were regarded as lower bounds and as underestimates. Observed TCR beta diversity per million T cells fell roughly linearly with age, and a significant reduction was already apparent by age roughly 40. Because profiling used bulk unsorted PBMCs, naive and antigen-experienced compartments could not be compared conclusively.

The receptor's source is a man aged 25-45 years in good health. The rearrangement combines TRBV5-1 with TRBJ2-5; possibly the D gene is TRBD2, per 6 matching bases. The sample consisted of blood. The CDR3 has the sequence CASSLEGGERETQYF. The sequence in DNA is TGCGCCAGCAGCTTGGAAGGCGGGGAACGGGAGACCCAGTACTTC.